This T cell receptor beta chain was captured by sequencing in a study of long-term antiretroviral therapy in people with HIV. Points from the study as a whole: In the period from the mid-2000s to the late 2010s, blood was collected, possibly under older ART regimens. Clonal expansions arising prior to ART prevailed in the repertoire at every time point. Versus controls, repertoires in people with HIV had narrower CDR3 length ranges. No data were available on ART adherence, viral resistance or therapy changes.

Note on this clone: What it recognizes is unknown.

Deletions cut 4 bases from V and 5 bases from J, with 18 bases between. CDR3 length: 15 residues. Germline V gives CDR1 SGHKS, CDR2 YYEKEE (reference sequence). Sequencing used immunoSEQ v3.0 at survey level. The repertoire was sequenced with immunoSEQ multiplex PCR; TCRdb's copy has only in-frame clones and lacks some. This table has under 50,000 clones, roughly 86% appearing once. Source: unsorted PBMCs, taken 0.1 years before starting antiretroviral therapy. The chain has TRBV5-5 and TRBJ1-2; the D gene is possibly TRBD1 (6 bases). The TCR sequence derives from a woman in her forties or fifties with HIV. The CDR3 loop is CASSPPGQLVYGYTF. The DNA of the CDR3 is TGTGCCAGCAGCCCGCCCGGACAGCTTGTTTATGGCTACACCTTC.